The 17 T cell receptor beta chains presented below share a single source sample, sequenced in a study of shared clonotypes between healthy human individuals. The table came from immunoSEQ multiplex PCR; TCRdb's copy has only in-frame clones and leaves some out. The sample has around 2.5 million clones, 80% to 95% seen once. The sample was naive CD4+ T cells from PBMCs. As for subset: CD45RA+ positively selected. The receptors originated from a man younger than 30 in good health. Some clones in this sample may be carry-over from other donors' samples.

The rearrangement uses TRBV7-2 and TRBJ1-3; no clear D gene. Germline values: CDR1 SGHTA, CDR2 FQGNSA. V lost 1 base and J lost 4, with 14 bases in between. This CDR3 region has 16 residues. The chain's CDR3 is CASSLVGLAGGNTIYF. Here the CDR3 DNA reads TGTGCCAGCAGCTTAGTTGGATTGGCCGGGGGAAACACCATATATTTT.

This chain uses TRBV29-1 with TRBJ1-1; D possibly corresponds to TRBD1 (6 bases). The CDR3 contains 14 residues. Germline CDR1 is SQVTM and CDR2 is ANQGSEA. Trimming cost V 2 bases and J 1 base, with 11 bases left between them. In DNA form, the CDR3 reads TGCAGCGTTGAATTCGGGACAAAGAACACTGAAGCTTTCTTT. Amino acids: CSVEFGTKNTEAFF.

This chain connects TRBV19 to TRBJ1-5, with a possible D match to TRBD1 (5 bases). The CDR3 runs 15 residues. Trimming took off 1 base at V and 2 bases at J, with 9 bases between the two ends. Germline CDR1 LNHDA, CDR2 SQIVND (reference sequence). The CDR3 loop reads CASSIGGFGNQPQHF. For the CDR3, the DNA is TGTGCCAGTAGTATAGGGGGGTTTGGCAATCAGCCCCAGCATTTT.

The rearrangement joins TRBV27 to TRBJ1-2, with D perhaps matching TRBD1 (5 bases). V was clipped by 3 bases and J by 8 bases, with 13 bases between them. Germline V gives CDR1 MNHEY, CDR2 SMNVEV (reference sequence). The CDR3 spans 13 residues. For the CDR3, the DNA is TGTGCCAGCAGTTTGTCAGGGTTTAGCGGCTACACCTTC. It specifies CASSLSGFSGYTF.

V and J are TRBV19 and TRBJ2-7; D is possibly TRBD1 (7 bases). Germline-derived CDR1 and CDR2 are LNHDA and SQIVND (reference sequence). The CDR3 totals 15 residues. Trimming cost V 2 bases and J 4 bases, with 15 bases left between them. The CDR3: CASSIQGGLRYEQYF. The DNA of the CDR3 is TGTGCCAGTAGTATACAGGGGGGCCTCCGATACGAGCAGTACTTC.

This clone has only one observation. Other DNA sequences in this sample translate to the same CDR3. CDR3: CASSPRADTQYF. DNA for the CDR3: TGTGCCAGCAGCCCCAGGGCAGATACGCAGTATTTT. This chain uses TRBV7-2 with TRBJ2-3; possible D gene TRBD1, 5 bases. V was pared by 5 bases and J by 4 bases, with 7 bases between. CDR1 is SGHTA and CDR2 is FQGNSA in the germline V gene. The CDR3 length is 12 residues.

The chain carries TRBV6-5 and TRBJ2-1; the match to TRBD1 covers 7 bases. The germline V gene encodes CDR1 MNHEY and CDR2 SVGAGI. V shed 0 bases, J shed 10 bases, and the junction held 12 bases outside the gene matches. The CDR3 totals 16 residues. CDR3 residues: CASSYSKYRGVGEQFF. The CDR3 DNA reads TGTGCCAGCAGTTACTCGAAGTACAGGGGAGTAGGGGAGCAGTTCTTC.

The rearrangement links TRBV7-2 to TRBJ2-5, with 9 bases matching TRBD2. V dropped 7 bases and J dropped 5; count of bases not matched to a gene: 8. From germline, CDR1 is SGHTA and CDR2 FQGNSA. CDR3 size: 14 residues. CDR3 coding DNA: TGTGCCAGCAACCTAGCGGGGACGTTTGAGACCCAGTACTTC. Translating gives CASNLAGTFETQYF.

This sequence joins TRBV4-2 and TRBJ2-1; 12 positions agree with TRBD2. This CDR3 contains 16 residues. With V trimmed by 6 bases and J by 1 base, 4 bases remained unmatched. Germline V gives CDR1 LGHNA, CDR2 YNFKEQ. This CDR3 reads CASSLAGGGSYNEQFF. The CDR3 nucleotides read TGTGCCAGCAGTCTAGCGGGAGGGGGGTCCTACAATGAGCAGTTCTTC.

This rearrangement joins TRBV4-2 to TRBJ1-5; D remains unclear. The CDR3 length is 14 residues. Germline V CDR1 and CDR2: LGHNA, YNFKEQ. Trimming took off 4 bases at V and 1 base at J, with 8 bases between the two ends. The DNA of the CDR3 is TGTGCCAGCAGCCGTCCCGGGAGCAATCAGCCCCAGCATTTT. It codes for CASSRPGSNQPQHF.

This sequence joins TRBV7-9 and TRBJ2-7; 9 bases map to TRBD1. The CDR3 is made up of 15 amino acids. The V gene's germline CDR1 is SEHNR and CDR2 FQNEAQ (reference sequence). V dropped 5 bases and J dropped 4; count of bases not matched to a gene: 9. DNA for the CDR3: TGTGCCAGCAGCCTCAGGACAGGGGAACAGTACGAGCAGTACTTC. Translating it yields CASSLRTGEQYEQYF. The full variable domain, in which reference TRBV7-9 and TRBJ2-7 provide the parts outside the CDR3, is DTGVSQNPRHKITKRGQNVTFRCDPISEHNRLYWYRQTLGQGPEFLTYFQNEAQLEKSRLLSDRFSAERPKGSFSTLEIQRTEQGDSAMYLCASSLRTGEQYEQYFGPGTRLTVT.

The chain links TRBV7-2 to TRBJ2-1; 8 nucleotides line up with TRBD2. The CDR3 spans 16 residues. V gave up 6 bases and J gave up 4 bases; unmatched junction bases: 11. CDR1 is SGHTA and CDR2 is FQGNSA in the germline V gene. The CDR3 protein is CASRLTPGLGYNEQFF. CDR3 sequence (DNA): TGTGCCAGCAGGCTTACTCCGGGACTAGGGTACAATGAGCAGTTCTTC. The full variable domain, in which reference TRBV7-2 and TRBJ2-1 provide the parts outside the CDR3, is GAGVSQSPSNKVTEKGKDVELRCDPISGHTALYWYRQSLGQGLEFLIYFQGNSAPDKSGLPSDRFSAERTGGSVSTLTIQRTQQEDSAVYLCASRLTPGLGYNEQFFGPGTRLTVL.

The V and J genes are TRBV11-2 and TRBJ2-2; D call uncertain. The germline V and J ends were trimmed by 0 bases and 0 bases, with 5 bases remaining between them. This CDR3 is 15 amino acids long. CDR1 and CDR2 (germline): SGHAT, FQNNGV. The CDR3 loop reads CASSLEVSNTGELFF. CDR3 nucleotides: TGTGCCAGCAGCTTAGAGGTTTCGAACACCGGGGAGCTGTTTTTT.

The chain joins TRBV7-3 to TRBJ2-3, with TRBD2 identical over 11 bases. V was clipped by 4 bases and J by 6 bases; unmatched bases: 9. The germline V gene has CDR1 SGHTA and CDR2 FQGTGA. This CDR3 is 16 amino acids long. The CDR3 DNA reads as TGTGCCAGCAGCTCAGGGACTAGCGGTATATGGGATACGCAGTATTTT. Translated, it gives CASSSGTSGIWDTQYF. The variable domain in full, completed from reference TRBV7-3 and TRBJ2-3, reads GAGVSQTPSNKVTEKGKYVELRCDPISGHTALYWYRQSLGQGPEFLIYFQGTGAADDSGLPNDRFFAVRPEGSVSTLKIQRTERGDSAVYLCASSSGTSGIWDTQYFGPGTRLTVL.

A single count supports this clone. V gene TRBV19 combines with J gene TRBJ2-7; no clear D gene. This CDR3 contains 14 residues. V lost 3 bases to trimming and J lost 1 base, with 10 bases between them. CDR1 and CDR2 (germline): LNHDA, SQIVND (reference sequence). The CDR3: CASSITIPSYEQYF. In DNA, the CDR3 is TGTGCCAGTAGTATTACTATTCCGTCCTACGAGCAGTACTTC. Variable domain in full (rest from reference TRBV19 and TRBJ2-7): DGGITQSPKYLFRKEGQNVTLSCEQNLNHDAMYWYRQDPGQGLRLIYYSQIVNDFQKGDIAEGYSVSREKKESFPLTVTSAQKNPTAFYLCASSITIPSYEQYFGPGTRLTVT.

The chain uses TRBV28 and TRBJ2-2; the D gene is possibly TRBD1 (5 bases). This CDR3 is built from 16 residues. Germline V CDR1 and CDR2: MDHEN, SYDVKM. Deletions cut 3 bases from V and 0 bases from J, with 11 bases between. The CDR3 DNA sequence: TGTGCCAGCAGTTTGGGGCGAGGCTCGAACACCGGGGAGCTGTTTTTT. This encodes CASSLGRGSNTGELFF.

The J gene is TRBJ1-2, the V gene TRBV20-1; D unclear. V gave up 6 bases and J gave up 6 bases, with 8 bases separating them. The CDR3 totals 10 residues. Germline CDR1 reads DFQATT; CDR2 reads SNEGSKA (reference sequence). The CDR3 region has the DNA TGCAGTGCCCAGATCGATGGCTACACCTTC. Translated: CSAQIDGYTF.